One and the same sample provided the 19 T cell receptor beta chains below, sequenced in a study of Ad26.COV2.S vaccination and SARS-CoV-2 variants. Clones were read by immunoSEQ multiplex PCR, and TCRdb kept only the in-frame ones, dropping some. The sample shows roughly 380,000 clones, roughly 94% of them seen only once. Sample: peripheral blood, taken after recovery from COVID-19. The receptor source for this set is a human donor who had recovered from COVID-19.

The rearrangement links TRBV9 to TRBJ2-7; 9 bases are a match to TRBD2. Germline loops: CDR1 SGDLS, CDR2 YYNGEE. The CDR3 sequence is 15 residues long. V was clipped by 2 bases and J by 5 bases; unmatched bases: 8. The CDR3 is CASSVGGGAINEQYF. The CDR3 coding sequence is TGTGCCAGCAGCGTGGGCGGGGGGGCGATCAACGAGCAGTACTTC. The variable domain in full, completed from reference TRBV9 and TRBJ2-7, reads DSGVTQTPKHLITATGQRVTLRCSPRSGDLSVYWYQQSLDQGLQFLIQYYNGEERAKGNILERFSAQQFPDLHSELNLSSLELGDSALYFCASSVGGGAINEQYFGPGTRLTVT.

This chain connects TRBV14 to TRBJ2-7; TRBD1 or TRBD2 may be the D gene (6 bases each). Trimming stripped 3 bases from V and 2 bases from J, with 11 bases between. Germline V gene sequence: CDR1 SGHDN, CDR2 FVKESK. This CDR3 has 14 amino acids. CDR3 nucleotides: TGTGCCAGCAGCCACCGGGGGCTTACCTACGAGCAGTACTTC. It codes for CASSHRGLTYEQYF.

The CDR3 here is CASSLLGGSPNYGYTF. In DNA form, the CDR3 reads TGTGCCAGCAGCTTACTGGGGGGATCCCCTAACTATGGCTACACCTTC. The chain recombines TRBV7-9 with TRBJ1-2, with D tentatively TRBD1 (5 bases). Germline CDR1 and CDR2: SEHNR and FQNEAQ (reference sequence). V was shortened by 2 bases and J by 0 bases, with 13 bases between the two germline ends. This CDR3 has 16 amino acids.

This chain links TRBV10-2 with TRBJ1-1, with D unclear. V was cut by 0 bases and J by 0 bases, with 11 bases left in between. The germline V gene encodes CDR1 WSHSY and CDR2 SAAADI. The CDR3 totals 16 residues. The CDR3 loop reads CASSESLAYMNTEAFF. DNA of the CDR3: TGCGCCAGCAGTGAGTCGCTCGCCTACATGAACACTGAAGCTTTCTTT.

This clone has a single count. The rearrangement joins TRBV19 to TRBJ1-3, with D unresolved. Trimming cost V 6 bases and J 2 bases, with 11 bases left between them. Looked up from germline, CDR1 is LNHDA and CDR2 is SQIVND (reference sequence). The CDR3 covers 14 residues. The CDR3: CASSLDPAGNTIYF. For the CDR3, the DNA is TGTGCCAGTAGCCTCGACCCTGCTGGAAACACCATATATTTT.

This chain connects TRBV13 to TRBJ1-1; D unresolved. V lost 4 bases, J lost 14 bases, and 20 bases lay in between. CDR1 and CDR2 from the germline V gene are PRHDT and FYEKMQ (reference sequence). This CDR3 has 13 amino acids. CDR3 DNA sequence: TGTGCCAGCAGCTCGGGAACCTCTACTGTTCGGTTCTTT. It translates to CASSSGTSTVRFF.

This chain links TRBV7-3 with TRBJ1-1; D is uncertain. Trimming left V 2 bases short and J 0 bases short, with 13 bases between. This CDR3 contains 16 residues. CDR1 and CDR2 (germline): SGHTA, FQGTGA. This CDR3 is CASSLLERSLNTEAFF. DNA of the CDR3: TGTGCCAGCAGCTTATTGGAGCGCAGCTTGAACACTGAAGCTTTCTTT. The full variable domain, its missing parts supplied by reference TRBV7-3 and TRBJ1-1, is GAGVSQTPSNKVTEKGKYVELRCDPISGHTALYWYRQSLGQGPEFLIYFQGTGAADDSGLPNDRFFAVRPEGSVSTLKIQRTERGDSAVYLCASSLLERSLNTEAFFGQGTRLTVV.

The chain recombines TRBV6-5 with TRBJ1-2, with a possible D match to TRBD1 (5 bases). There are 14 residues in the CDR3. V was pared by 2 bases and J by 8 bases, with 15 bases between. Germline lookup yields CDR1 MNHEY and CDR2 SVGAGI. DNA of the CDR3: TGTGCCAGCAGTTACGGTGGGGGTGACACCGGCTACACCTTC. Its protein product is CASSYGGGDTGYTF.

CDR3 bases: TGTGCCAGCAGGACAGGCCCGCAGTATTTT. It specifies CASRTGPQYF. V is TRBV6-5 and J is TRBJ2-3; tentatively, D is TRBD1 (6 bases). Trimming removed 6 bases from V and 10 bases from J, with 8 bases in between. This CDR3 has 10 amino acids. From germline, CDR1 is MNHEY and CDR2 SVGAGI.

The CDR3 sequence: CSVEMVDGGLLFNYGYTF. In DNA, the CDR3 is TGCAGCGTTGAGATGGTGGACGGAGGTCTCCTTTTTAACTATGGCTACACCTTC. The V call is TRBV29-1, the J call TRBJ1-2; D gene ambiguous. CDR1 and CDR2 from the germline V gene are SQVTM and ANQGSEA. The CDR3 spans 18 residues. V dropped 3 bases and J dropped 1 base, with 24 bases sitting between them.

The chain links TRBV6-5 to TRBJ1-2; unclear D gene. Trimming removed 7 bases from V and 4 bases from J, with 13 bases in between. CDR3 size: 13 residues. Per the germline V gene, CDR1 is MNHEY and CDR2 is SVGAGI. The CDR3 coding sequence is TGTGCCAGCACACCCGGTTTGACCTATGGCTACACCTTC. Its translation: CASTPGLTYGYTF.

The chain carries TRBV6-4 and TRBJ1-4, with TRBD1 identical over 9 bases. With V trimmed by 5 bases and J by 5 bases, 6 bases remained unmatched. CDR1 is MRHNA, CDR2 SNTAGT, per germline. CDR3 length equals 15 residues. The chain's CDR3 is CASSIQGAKNEKLFF. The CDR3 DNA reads TGTGCCAGCAGTATACAGGGGGCGAAGAATGAAAAACTGTTTTTT.

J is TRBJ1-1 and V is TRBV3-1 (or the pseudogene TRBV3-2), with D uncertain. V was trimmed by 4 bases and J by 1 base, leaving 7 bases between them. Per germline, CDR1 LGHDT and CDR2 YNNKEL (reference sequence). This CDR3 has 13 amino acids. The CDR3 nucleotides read TGTGCCAGCAGCCTCGCGGGGAACACTGAAGCTTTCTTT. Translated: CASSLAGNTEAFF.

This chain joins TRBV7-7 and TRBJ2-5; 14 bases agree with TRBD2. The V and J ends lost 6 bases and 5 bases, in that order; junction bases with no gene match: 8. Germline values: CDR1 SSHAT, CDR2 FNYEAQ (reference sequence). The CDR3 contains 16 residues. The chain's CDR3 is CASSRGLAGGRETQYF. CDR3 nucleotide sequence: TGTGCCAGCAGTCGAGGACTAGCGGGGGGCAGGGAGACCCAGTACTTC.

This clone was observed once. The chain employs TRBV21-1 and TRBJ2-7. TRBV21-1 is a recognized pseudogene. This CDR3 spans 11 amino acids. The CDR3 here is CASSRYGEQYF. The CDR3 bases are TGTGCCAGCAGCAGGTATGGGGAGCAGTACTTC.

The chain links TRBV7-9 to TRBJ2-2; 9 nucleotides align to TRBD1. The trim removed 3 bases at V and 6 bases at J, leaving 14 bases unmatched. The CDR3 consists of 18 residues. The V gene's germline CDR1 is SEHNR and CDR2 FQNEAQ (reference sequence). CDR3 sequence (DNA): TGTGCCAGCAGCTTTAAAAGGGGACAGGGAGTAATCTCCGGGGAGCTGTTTTTT. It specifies CASSFKRGQGVISGELFF.

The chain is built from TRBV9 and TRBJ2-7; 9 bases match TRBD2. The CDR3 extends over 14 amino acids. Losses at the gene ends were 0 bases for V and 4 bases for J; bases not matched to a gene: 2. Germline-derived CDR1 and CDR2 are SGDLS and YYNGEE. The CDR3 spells CASSVGSGGYEQYF. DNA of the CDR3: TGTGCCAGCAGCGTAGGTAGCGGGGGTTACGAGCAGTACTTC.

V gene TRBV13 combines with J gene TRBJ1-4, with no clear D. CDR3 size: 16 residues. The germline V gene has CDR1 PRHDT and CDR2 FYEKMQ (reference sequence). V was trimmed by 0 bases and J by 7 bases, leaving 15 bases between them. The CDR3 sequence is CASSLGRVGGREKLFF. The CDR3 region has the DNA TGTGCCAGCAGCTTAGGCCGGGTGGGAGGTCGTGAAAAACTGTTTTTT.

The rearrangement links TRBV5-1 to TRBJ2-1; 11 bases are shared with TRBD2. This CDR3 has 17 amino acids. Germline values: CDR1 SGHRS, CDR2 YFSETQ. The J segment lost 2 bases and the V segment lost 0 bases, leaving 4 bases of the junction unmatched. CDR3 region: CASSLVVTSGAYNEQFF. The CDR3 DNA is TGCGCCAGCAGCTTGGTCGTGACTAGCGGGGCCTACAATGAGCAGTTCTTC. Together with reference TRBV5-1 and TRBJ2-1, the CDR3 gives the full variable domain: KAGVTQTPRYLIKTRGQQVTLSCSPISGHRSVSWYQQTPGQGLQFLFEYFSETQRNKGNFPGRFSGRQFSNSRSEMNVSTLELGDSALYLCASSLVVTSGAYNEQFFGPGTRLTVL.